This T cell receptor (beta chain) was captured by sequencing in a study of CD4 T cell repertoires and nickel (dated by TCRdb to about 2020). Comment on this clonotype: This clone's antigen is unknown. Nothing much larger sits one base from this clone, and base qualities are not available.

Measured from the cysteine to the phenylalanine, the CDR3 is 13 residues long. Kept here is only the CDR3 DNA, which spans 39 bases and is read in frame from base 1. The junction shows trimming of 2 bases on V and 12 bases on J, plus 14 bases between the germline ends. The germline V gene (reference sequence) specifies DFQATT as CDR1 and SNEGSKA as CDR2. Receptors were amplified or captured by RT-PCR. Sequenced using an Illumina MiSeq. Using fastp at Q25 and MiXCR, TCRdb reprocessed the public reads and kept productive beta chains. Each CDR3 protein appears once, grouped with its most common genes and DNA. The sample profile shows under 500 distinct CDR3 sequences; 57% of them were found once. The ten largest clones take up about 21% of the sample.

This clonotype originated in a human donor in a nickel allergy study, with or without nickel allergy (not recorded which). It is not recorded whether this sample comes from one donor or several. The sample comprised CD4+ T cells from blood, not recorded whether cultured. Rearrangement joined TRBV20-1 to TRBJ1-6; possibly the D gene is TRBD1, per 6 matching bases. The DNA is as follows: TGCAGTGCTAGACCGTCAGGGGAAGGACCCCTCCACTTT. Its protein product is CSARPSGEGPLHF.